The 12 T cell receptor beta chains presented below share a single source sample, sequenced in a study of tumor T cells in aggressive B-cell lymphoma. The data were produced by immunoSEQ multiplex PCR, yet TCRdb's version contains in-frame clones alone and is incomplete. The sample holds just over 6,500 clones, over 75% seen once. Specimen: tumor tissue. Every receptor here comes from an adult with diffuse large B cell lymphoma. Some clones in this sample may be carry-over from other donors' samples.

A few counts support this clone. The rearrangement links TRBV27 to TRBJ2-7; 9 nucleotides line up with TRBD1. CDR3 length: 14 residues. Looked up from germline, CDR1 is MNHEY and CDR2 is SMNVEV (reference sequence). Trimming removed 6 bases from V and 6 bases from J; junction bases left unmatched: 9. The CDR3 loop reads CASSRGQGSFEQYF. The CDR3 nucleotides read TGTGCCAGCAGCCGTGGACAGGGGAGCTTCGAGCAGTACTTC.

This clone was recorded a few times. The rearrangement links TRBV7-6 to TRBJ2-7; D not certain. Trimming pared 5 bases from V and 1 base from J, leaving 15 bases between. The CDR3 extends over 15 amino acids. The germline gives CDR1 SGHVS, CDR2 FNYEAQ. This CDR3 is CASSRKESRSYEQYF. CDR3 DNA sequence: TGTGCCAGCAGCCGTAAGGAGTCGCGGTCCTACGAGCAGTACTTC.

This chain joins TRBV4-3 and TRBJ2-1; TRBD1 matches 7 bases. The CDR3 spans 17 residues. V gave up 0 bases and J gave up 4 bases; unmatched junction bases: 9. The V gene's germline CDR1 is LGHNA and CDR2 YSLEER. CDR3 nucleotide sequence: TGCGCCAGCAGCCAAGATCCCCCAGGGGGTGTTTACAATGAGCAGTTCTTC. Its translation is CASSQDPPGGVYNEQFF.

The chain is built from TRBV5-4 and TRBJ2-7; 7 bases line up with TRBD1. With V trimmed by 0 bases and J by 3 bases, 6 bases remained unmatched. This CDR3 region has 15 residues. Germline loops: CDR1 SGHNT, CDR2 YYREEE (reference sequence). The CDR3: CASSLEVTGYYEQYF. DNA of the CDR3: TGTGCCAGCAGCTTGGAGGTGACAGGGTACTACGAGCAGTACTTC.

The table lists this clone with a count of one. The chain has TRBV27 and TRBJ1-1; a weak D match, TRBD1 (5 bases). Germline CDR1 MNHEY, CDR2 SMNVEV (reference sequence). Deletions cut 3 bases from V and 11 bases from J, with 19 bases between. This CDR3 comprises 14 residues. CDR3 loop: CASSFDDRLTWAFF. Here the CDR3 DNA reads TGTGCCAGCAGTTTTGATGACAGATTAACGTGGGCTTTCTTT.

The chain combines TRBV19 with TRBJ2-7, with D maybe TRBD2 (5 bases). Trimming shortened V by 3 bases and J by 3 bases, and 15 bases separated the two germline ends. Germline CDR1 LNHDA, CDR2 SQIVND (reference sequence). This CDR3 is 15 amino acids long. The CDR3 spells CASSMSGSSLYEQYF. The CDR3 DNA follows: TGTGCCAGTAGTATGAGTGGGAGTTCTCTCTACGAGCAGTACTTC.

The chain has TRBV19 and TRBJ2-7; D is possibly TRBD1 (5 bases). V lost 4 bases and J lost 6, with 16 bases in between. Per the germline V gene, CDR1 is LNHDA and CDR2 is SQIVND (reference sequence). This CDR3 has 14 residues. CDR3 bases: TGTGCCAGTAGTACCACCAGACAGTATCCCGAGCAGTACTTC. Residues: CASSTTRQYPEQYF.

CDR3 bases: TGTGCCAGCAGCTTAGGACAGAGCGCGAACACCGGGGAGCTGTTTTTT. It translates to CASSLGQSANTGELFF. The J gene is TRBJ2-2, the V gene TRBV7-6; D might be TRBD1 (5 bases). Germline CDR1 SGHVS, CDR2 FNYEAQ. The CDR3 has 16 residues. V was cut by 1 base and J by 0 bases, with 9 bases left in between.

This clone was seen a few times. The gene calls are TRBV19 and TRBJ2-5; TRBD2 matches at 9 bases. V gave up 0 bases and J gave up 2 bases; unmatched junction bases: 10. CDR3 length equals 18 residues. From germline, CDR1 is LNHDA and CDR2 SQIVND (reference sequence). The DNA for the CDR3 is TGTGCCAGTAGTATAGATTTCACTGCGGGGGGGTCTCAAGAGACCCAGTACTTC. It encodes CASSIDFTAGGSQETQYF.

The chain is built from TRBV5-1 and TRBJ2-5; the match to TRBD2 covers 9 bases. The CDR3 covers 17 residues. Looked up from germline, CDR1 is SGHRS and CDR2 is YFSETQ. Trimming removed 1 base from V and 0 bases from J; junction bases left unmatched: 7. CDR3 nucleotides: TGCGCCAGCAGCTTGTATCCTAGCGGGACGTACCAAGAGACCCAGTACTTC. It codes for CASSLYPSGTYQETQYF.

The chain carries TRBV28 and TRBJ2-7, with TRBD1 matching over 7 bases. The germline CDR1 and CDR2 sequences are MDHEN and SYDVKM. The CDR3 contains 12 residues. The junction had 3 bases not matched to a gene; V was cut back by 4 bases and J by 6 bases. In DNA form, the CDR3 reads TGTGCCAGCAGTTATGACAGGGCCGAGCAGTACTTC. This translates into CASSYDRAEQYF.

This sequence joins TRBV11-2 and TRBJ2-3; TRBD2 matches 9 bases. The CDR3 contains 17 residues. Germline V gene sequence: CDR1 SGHAT, CDR2 FQNNGV. Germline trimming cut 5 bases from V and 5 bases from J; bases unmatched to any gene: 14. Written as DNA, the CDR3 is TGTGCCAGCAGCCCTCCGAGGGGCGGGGGGGCCGTAGATACGCAGTATTTT. Translated, it gives CASSPPRGGGAVDTQYF.